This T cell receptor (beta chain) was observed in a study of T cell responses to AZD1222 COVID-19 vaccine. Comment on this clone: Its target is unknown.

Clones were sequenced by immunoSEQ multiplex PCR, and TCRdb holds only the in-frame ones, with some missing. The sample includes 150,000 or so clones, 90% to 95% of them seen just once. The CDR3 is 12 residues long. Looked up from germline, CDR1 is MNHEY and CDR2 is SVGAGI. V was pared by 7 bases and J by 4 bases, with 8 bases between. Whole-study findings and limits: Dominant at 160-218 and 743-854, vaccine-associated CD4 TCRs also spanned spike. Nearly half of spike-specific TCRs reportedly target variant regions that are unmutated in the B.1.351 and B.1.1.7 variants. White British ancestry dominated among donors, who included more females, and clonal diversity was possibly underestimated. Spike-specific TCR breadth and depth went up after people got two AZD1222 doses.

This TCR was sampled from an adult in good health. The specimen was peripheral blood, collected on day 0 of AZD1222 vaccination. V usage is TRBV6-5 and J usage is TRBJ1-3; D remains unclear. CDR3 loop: CASTSGGNTIYF. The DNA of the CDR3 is TGTGCCAGCACCTCGGGGGGAAACACCATATATTTT.